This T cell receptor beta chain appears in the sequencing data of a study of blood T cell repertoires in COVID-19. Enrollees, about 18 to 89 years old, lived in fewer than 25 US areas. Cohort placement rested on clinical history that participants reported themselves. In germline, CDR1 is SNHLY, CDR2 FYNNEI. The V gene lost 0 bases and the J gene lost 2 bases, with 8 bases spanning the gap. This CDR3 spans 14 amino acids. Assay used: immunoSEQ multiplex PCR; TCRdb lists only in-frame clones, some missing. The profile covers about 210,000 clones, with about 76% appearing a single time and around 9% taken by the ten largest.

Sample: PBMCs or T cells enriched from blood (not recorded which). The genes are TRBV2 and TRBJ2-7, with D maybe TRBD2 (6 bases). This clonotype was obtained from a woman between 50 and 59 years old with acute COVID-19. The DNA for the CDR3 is TGTGCCAGCAGTGAAGCCACGGGGGCCTACGAGCAGTACTTC. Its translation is CASSEATGAYEQYF.